These T cell receptor beta chains were read from a single sample in a study of blood T cell repertoires in COVID-19. Produced via immunoSEQ multiplex PCR; TCRdb's table is partial and in-frame only. Of about 90,000 clones listed, approximately 77% were seen once; the top ten hold around 10%. Input material: peripheral blood. These receptors all stem from a woman aged 80 or over with acute or convalescent COVID-19. The CDR3 runs from the conserved cysteine through the conserved F or W. D genes are given only for firm matches. The size of a clone is reported for some rows only, either as once, few or many, or as a class for expanded clones.

V,D,J,size,DNA,CDR3
TRBV3-1/TRBV3-2,-,TRBJ1-6,-,TGTGCCAGCAGCCTGGGCCCGACGGTGACACCCCTCCACTTT,CASSLGPTVTPLHF
TRBV19,TRBD1,TRBJ1-1,many,TGTGCCAGTATTGTGACAGGGGCAACAACTGAAGCTTTCTTT,CASIVTGATTEAFF
TRBV5-1,-,TRBJ2-3,-,TGCGCCAGCAGCTTGGTCGGCACAGATACGCAGTATTTT,CASSLVGTDTQYF
TRBV5-1,TRBD1,TRBJ2-5,-,TGCGCCAGCAGCTCAGGATGGGGGACAGGGCAGACCCAGTACTTC,CASSSGWGTGQTQYF
TRBV20-1,-,TRBJ2-3,few,TGCAGTGCTAGTTCGGGGGTCGGGGATACGCAGTATTTT,CSASSGVGDTQYF
TRBV3-1/TRBV3-2,-,TRBJ1-4,-,TGTGCCAGCAGTACCGGCGGGTGGGCAGGAAAACTGTTTTTT,CASSTGGWAGKLFF
TRBV19,-,TRBJ2-7,-,TGTGCCAGTACCCCAGGGGATGCCTACGAGCAGTACTTC,CASTPGDAYEQYF
TRBV12-3/TRBV12-4,-,TRBJ2-2,-,TGTGCCAGCAGGAGCAGGGGTACCGGGGAGCTGTTTTTT,CASRSRGTGELFF
TRBV6-5,-,TRBJ1-2,-,TGTGCCAGCAGTTACGGACCGGGGGGCTATGGCTACACCTTC,CASSYGPGGYGYTF
TRBV11-2,-,TRBJ2-7,-,TGTGCCAGCAGCTTAGATCGGGGAGCATACGAGCAGTACTTC,CASSLDRGAYEQYF
TRBV19,-,TRBJ1-6,-,TGTGCCAGTACCGCAGGGCCGAAGAGTTCACCCCTCCACTTT,CASTAGPKSSPLHF
TRBV7-2,TRBD1,TRBJ2-7,few,TGTGCCAGCAGGTCATCAGGGGGCAGCTACGAGCAGTACTTC,CASRSSGGSYEQYF
TRBV5-4,-,TRBJ1-2,-,TGTGCCAGCAGCTTGGGCGGAGGCCGGGATTTACGTGGCTACACCTTC,CASSLGGGRDLRGYTF
TRBV19,TRBD1,TRBJ1-2,-,TGTGCCAGTAGGGGACAGGCCCCCTTCTATGGCTACACCTTC,CASRGQAPFYGYTF
TRBV4-3,TRBD1,TRBJ1-2,-,TGCGCCAGCAGCCAAGATGGCCTGCCGGGACAGACACTCTATGGCTACACCTTC,CASSQDGLPGQTLYGYTF
TRBV27,TRBD1,TRBJ1-2,-,TGTGCCAGCAGTTTCTCCAAGGGTACAGGGGTGAATGGCTACACCTTC,CASSFSKGTGVNGYTF
TRBV13,TRBD2,TRBJ2-1,-,TGTGCCAGCAGCCCCCCCGGGACTAGCGGCCACAATGAGCAGTTCTTC,CASSPPGTSGHNEQFF
TRBV30,-,TRBJ1-3,once,TGTGCCTGGGACAGGCCGAGCTCTGGAAACACCATATATTTT,CAWDRPSSGNTIYF
TRBV30,-,TRBJ2-2,-,TGTGCCTGGACGTCAACAAGGGGGACCGGGGAGCTGTTTTTT,CAWTSTRGTGELFF
TRBV6-2/TRBV6-3,TRBD1,TRBJ2-4,-,TGTGCCAGCAGTTTCCATATAAGTCCACAGGGGGCCAAAAACATTCAGTACTTC,CASSFHISPQGAKNIQYF
TRBV5-4,-,TRBJ2-3,-,TGTGCCAGCAGCTTGCGGTTATCGTTGTCGGATACGCAGTATTTT,CASSLRLSLSDTQYF
TRBV7-9,-,TRBJ1-1,once,TGTGCCAGCAGCTTAGGGGAGAGGGTAAGAGACACTGAAGCTTTCTTT,CASSLGERVRDTEAFF
TRBV27,-,TRBJ2-3,-,TGTGCCAGCATCATGGTCGGGGGATCAGATACGCAGTATTTT,CASIMVGGSDTQYF
TRBV6-2/TRBV6-3,TRBD1,TRBJ1-4,-,TGTGCCAGCAGCGATCGACCGGGACAGGGAGTGGAAAAACTGTTTTTT,CASSDRPGQGVEKLFF
TRBV29-1,-,TRBJ2-3,-,TGCAGCGTCGCACAGGGAGAGTATCAAACAGATACGCAGTATTTT,CSVAQGEYQTDTQYF
TRBV3-1/TRBV3-2,-,TRBJ1-5,-,TGTGCCAGCAGCCAAGCCCCCCAGGGCAATCAGCCCCAGCATTTT,CASSQAPQGNQPQHF
TRBV7-7,TRBD1,TRBJ2-2,-,TGTGCTAGCAGCTACGGACAGGGGAACGGGGAGCTGTTTTTT,CASSYGQGNGELFF
TRBV30,-,TRBJ2-3,-,TGTGCCTGGAGTGCCCCGGGGGTGGCAGATACGCAGTATTTT,CAWSAPGVADTQYF
TRBV9,TRBD2,TRBJ2-3,-,TGTGCCAGCAGCGTAGGGTTAGCGGGGGCAGATACGCAGTATTTT,CASSVGLAGADTQYF
TRBV3-1/TRBV3-2,-,TRBJ1-1,few,TGTGCCAGCAGCCAAGTTTCGGCGGACACTGAAGCTTTCTTT,CASSQVSADTEAFF
TRBV15,TRBD2,TRBJ2-7,-,TGTGCCACCAGCAGTCTTCTCGGGAGGCGCGAGCAGTACTTC,CATSSLLGRREQYF
TRBV25-1,-,TRBJ1-3,-,TGTGCCAGCAGTGACACAGGGAGCTCTGGAAACACCATATATTTT,CASSDTGSSGNTIYF
TRBV7-3,-,TRBJ2-5,once,TGTGCCAGCAGCTTAAGGCCAGAAGAGACCCAGTACTTC,CASSLRPEETQYF
TRBV27,TRBD1,TRBJ2-1,few,TGTGCCAGCATGTCCGGGACAGGCTACAATGAGCAGTTCTTC,CASMSGTGYNEQFF
TRBV3-1/TRBV3-2,-,TRBJ1-6,-,TGTGCCAGCAGCCAAGATTTTAGGGGCTCACCCCTCCACTTT,CASSQDFRGSPLHF
TRBV21-1,-,TRBJ1-3,-,TGTGCCAGCAGCAGACAGGGGAACACCATATATTTT,CASSRQGNTIYF
TRBV4-3,TRBD2,TRBJ2-5,-,TGCGCCAGCAGCCAAGATAAAGCGGGGGGCCGGGAGACCCAGTACTTC,CASSQDKAGGRETQYF
TRBV6-6,-,TRBJ2-1,-,TGTGCCAGCAGTTACGTCGTCTCCGGCTCCTACAATGAGCAGTTCTTC,CASSYVVSGSYNEQFF
TRBV10-3,TRBD2,TRBJ2-5,-,TGTGCCATCAGGCAGGGACTAGCGGAAGAGACCCAGTACTTC,CAIRQGLAEETQYF